This T cell receptor (beta chain) was found in a study of OX40 agonist ivuxolimab in advanced cancers. The assay was immunoSEQ multiplex PCR, and TCRdb's table has in-frame clones only and misses some. This repertoire shows fewer than 30,000 clones, 82% found once; its top ten account for roughly 23%. Researchers took blood at baseline, on cycle 4 day 1, and on cycle 7 day 1. Study-level results: The mean number of expanded clones was higher in CD8+ T cells than in CD4+. Certain nonresponding patients likewise had low normalized T-cell clonal expansion.

This clone is a singleton in its sample. The antigen is unknown. The V and J ends lost 3 bases and 2 bases respectively, with 16 bases between them. The CDR3 totals 16 residues. Germline loops: CDR1 MGHRA, CDR2 YSYEKL. The sequencing here drew on CD4+ or CD8+ T cells sorted from blood, taken in a trial of the OX40 agonist ivuxolimab. V gene TRBV4-1 combines with J gene TRBJ1-2; the D is unclear. The clonotype originates from an adult with an advanced solid tumor such as melanoma, head and neck, liver or kidney cancer. The CDR3 DNA reads TGCGCCAGCAGCCAGCAATCATTGGATAGGAACTATGGCTACACCTTC. Translating it yields CASSQQSLDRNYGYTF.